The entry that follows covers one T cell receptor (beta chain) sequence. Its antigen is currently unknown. Before the COVID-19 pandemic, during about 2011-2019, CD4+ T cells were taken from unexposed donors. After more than eight days of culture, CD4+ T cells were isolated. Method: immunoSEQ multiplex PCR; TCRdb's copy keeps in-frame clones and lacks some. Of approximately 20,000 clones listed, around 81% were seen once; the top ten hold roughly a tenth. V was trimmed by 3 bases and J by 8 bases, leaving 10 bases between them. The CDR3 totals 13 residues. Per germline, CDR1 KGHDR and CDR2 SFDVKD. This sample was taken from a study of CD4 T cells in relation to SARS-CoV-2 and coronaviruses.

V and J are TRBV24-1 and TRBJ2-1, with D perhaps matching TRBD1 or TRBD2 (6 bases each). The clonotype was recovered from a human donor in good health. The specimen was CD4+ T cells from PBMCs, cultured in vitro. The DNA for the CDR3 is TGTGCCACCAGTGATGGGGGGCGGCATGAGCAGTTCTTC. It is translated as CATSDGGRHEQFF.